This T cell receptor (beta chain) is from a study of cytomegalovirus exposure and HLA in healthy donors. Study conclusions and caveats: Earlier analysis found most TCR beta V segments productive about 87% or about 30% of the time. TCR beta sequences numbering around 15,000 were associated with HLA alleles at 0.05 false discovery rate in a later analysis.

The CDR3 spans 13 residues. Germline assignment: CDR1 GTSNPN and CDR2 SVGIG (reference sequence). V was trimmed by 2 bases and J by 2 bases, leaving 6 bases between them. PCR was performed using 60 Vbeta and 13 Jbeta primers. Using immunoSEQ multiplex PCR, the repertoire was profiled, and TCRdb retains in-frame clones only, with some absent. Of about 110,000 clones listed, approximately 79% are singletons. With regard to this clone: What it recognizes is unknown. The same CDR3 can be traced to other DNA sequences in this sample.

The sequencing input was PBMCs. The sequence was collected from a woman aged 40-49 years in good health and CMV-seropositive. This chain joins TRBV30 and TRBJ2-2; D is ambiguous. In DNA, the CDR3 is TGTGCCTGGAGTCCAGGAAACACCGGGGAGCTGTTTTTT. Translated: CAWSPGNTGELFF.